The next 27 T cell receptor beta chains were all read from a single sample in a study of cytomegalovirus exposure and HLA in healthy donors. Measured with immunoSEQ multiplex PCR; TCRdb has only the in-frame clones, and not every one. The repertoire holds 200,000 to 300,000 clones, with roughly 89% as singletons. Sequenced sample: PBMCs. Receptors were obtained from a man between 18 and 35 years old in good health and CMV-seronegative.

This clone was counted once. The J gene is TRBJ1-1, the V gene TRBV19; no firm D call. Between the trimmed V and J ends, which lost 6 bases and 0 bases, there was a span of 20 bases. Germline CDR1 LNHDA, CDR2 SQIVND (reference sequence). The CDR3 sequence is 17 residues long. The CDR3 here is CASRNILGEPMNTEAFF. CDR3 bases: TGTGCCAGTAGGAACATATTGGGCGAGCCAATGAACACTGAAGCTTTCTTT.

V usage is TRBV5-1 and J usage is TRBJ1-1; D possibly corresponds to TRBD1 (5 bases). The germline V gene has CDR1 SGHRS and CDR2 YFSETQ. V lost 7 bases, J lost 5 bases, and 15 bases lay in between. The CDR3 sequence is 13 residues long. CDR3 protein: CASRRNQGTEAFF. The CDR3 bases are TGCGCCAGCCGACGGAACCAGGGAACTGAAGCTTTCTTT.

As DNA, the CDR3 is TGTGCCAGCAGTCCCGGACAGGGGTCTTCGGCCCTCCACTTT. Translating it yields CASSPGQGSSALHF. The chain couples TRBV27 to TRBJ1-6; 9 bases are a match to TRBD1. The CDR3 consists of 14 residues. V lost 5 bases, J lost 14 bases, and 10 bases stayed unmatched. Germline V lookup: CDR1 MNHEY, CDR2 SMNVEV (reference sequence).

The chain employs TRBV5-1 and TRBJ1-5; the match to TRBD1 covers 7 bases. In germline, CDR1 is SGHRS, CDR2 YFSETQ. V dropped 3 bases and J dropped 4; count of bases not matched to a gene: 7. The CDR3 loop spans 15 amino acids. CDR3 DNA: TGCGCCAGCAGCTCGGGGACAGAAGCAAATCAGCCCCAGCATTTT. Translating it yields CASSSGTEANQPQHF. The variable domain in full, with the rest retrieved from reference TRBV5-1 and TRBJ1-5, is KAGVTQTPRYLIKTRGQQVTLSCSPISGHRSVSWYQQTPGQGLQFLFEYFSETQRNKGNFPGRFSGRQFSNSRSEMNVSTLELGDSALYLCASSSGTEANQPQHFGDGTRLSIL.

The chain's CDR3 is CASSPGEGRSYGYTF. The CDR3 DNA reads TGTGCCAGCAGCCCCGGAGAGGGGAGGTCCTATGGCTACACCTTC. This chain uses TRBV5-5 with TRBJ1-2, with D perhaps matching TRBD1 (5 bases). The CDR3 loop spans 15 amino acids. Deletions cut 4 bases from V and 4 bases from J, with 17 bases between. Germline lookup yields CDR1 SGHKS and CDR2 YYEKEE (reference sequence).

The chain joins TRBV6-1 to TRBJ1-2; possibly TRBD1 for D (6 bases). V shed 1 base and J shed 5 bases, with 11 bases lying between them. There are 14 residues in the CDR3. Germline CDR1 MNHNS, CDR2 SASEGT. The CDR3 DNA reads TGTGCCAGCAGTGAAGGGTACAGGGTTTATGGCTACACCTTC. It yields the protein CASSEGYRVYGYTF.

The CDR3 here is CASSLVGQTYEQYF. In DNA form, the CDR3 reads TGTGCCAGCAGCTTAGTTGGGCAGACCTACGAGCAGTACTTC. V and J are TRBV7-9 and TRBJ2-7; D gene unclear. The ends were cut back, 1 base at V and 2 bases at J, with 9 bases in the middle. Germline CDR1 is SEHNR and CDR2 is FQNEAQ (reference sequence). The CDR3 covers 14 residues. Full variable domain (rest looked up from reference TRBV7-9 and TRBJ2-7): DTGVSQNPRHKITKRGQNVTFRCDPISEHNRLYWYRQTLGQGPEFLTYFQNEAQLEKSRLLSDRFSAERPKGSFSTLEIQRTEQGDSAMYLCASSLVGQTYEQYFGPGTRLTVT.

This CDR3 reads CASSEAGETGELFF. The CDR3 DNA reads as TGTGCCAGCAGTGAAGCAGGAGAAACCGGGGAGCTGTTTTTT. The V call is TRBV6-1, the J call TRBJ2-2, with D unclear. Germline V gene data show CDR1 as MNHNS and CDR2 as SASEGT. The CDR3 runs 14 residues. Trimming took off 0 bases at V and 5 bases at J, with 7 bases between the two ends.

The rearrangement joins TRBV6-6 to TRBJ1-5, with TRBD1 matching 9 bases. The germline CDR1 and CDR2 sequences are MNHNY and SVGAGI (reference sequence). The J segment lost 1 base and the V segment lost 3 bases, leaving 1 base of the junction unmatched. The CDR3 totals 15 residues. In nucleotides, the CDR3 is TGTGCCAGCAGTTATGGGACAGGGAGCAATCAGCCCCAGCATTTT. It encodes CASSYGTGSNQPQHF.

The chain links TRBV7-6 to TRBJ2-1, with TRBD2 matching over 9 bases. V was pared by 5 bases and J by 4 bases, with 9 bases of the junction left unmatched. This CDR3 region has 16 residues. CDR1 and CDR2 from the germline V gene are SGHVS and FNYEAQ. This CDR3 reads CASSPAGGPRYNEQFF. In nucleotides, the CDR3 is TGTGCCAGCAGCCCGGCGGGGGGGCCTCGGTACAATGAGCAGTTCTTC.

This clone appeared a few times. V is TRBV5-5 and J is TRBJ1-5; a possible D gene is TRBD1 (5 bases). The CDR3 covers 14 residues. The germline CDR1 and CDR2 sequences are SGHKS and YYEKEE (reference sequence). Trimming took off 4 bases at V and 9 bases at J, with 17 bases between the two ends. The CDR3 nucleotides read TGTGCCAGCAGCCGCGTCTTAGGGGATGGGCCCCAGCATTTT. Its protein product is CASSRVLGDGPQHF.

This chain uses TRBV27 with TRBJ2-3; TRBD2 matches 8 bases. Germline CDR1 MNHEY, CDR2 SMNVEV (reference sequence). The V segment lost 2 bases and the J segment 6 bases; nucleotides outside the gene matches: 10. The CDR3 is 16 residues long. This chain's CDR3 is CASSLPYGGGPDTQYF. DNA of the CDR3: TGTGCCAGCAGTTTACCCTACGGGGGGGGTCCGGATACGCAGTATTTT.

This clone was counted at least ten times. This CDR3 is CASSGTGALEAFF. DNA of the CDR3: TGTGCCAGCAGTGGGACAGGCGCCCTTGAAGCTTTCTTT. V gene TRBV6-1 combines with J gene TRBJ1-1; 7 bases align to TRBD1. The CDR3 runs 13 residues. Germline lookup yields CDR1 MNHNS and CDR2 SASEGT. The V and J ends lost 4 bases and 7 bases, in that order; junction bases with no gene match: 6.

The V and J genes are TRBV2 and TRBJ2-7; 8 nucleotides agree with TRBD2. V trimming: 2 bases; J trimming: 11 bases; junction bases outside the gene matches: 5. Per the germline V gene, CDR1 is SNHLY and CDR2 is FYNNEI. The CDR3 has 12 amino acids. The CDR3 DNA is TGTGCCAGCAGTGAAATGGCGGGGGGCAAGTACTTC. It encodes CASSEMAGGKYF.

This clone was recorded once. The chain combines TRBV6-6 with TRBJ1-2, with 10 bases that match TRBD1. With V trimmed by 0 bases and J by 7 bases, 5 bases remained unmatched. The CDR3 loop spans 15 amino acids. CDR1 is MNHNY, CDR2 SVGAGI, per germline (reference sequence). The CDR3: CASSYSRTGGSGYTF. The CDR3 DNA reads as TGTGCCAGCAGTTACTCACGGACAGGGGGTTCTGGCTACACCTTC.

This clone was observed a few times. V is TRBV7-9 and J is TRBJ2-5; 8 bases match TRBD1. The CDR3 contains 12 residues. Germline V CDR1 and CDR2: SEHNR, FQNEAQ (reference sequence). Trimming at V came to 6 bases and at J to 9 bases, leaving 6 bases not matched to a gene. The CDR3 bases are TGTGCCAGCAGTTCACAGGGGGTGGCCCAGTACTTC. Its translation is CASSSQGVAQYF.

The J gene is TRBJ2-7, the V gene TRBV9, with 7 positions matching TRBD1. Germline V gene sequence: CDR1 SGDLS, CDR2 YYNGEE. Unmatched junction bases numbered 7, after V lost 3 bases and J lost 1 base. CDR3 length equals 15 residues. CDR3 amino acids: CASSATGYGSYEQYF. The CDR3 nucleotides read TGTGCCAGCAGCGCGACAGGGTACGGTTCCTACGAGCAGTACTTC.

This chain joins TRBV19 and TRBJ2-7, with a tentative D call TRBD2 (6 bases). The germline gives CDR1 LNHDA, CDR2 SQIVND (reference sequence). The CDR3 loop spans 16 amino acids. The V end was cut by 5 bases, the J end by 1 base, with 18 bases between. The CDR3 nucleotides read TGTGCCAGTAGTCCAGGATGGGGGGTCGGATCCTACGAGCAGTACTTC. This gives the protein CASSPGWGVGSYEQYF.

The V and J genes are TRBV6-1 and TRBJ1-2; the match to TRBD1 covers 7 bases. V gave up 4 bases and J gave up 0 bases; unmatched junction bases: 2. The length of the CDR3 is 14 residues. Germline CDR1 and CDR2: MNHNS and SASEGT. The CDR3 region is CASSAQGSNYGYTF. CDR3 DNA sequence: TGTGCCAGCAGTGCACAGGGGTCTAACTATGGCTACACCTTC.

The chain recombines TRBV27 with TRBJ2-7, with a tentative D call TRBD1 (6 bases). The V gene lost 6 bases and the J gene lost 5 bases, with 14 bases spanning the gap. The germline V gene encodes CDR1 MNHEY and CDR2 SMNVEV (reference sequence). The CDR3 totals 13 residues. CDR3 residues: CASSQWGLDEQYF. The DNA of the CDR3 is TGTGCCAGCAGCCAATGGGGGCTGGACGAGCAGTACTTC.

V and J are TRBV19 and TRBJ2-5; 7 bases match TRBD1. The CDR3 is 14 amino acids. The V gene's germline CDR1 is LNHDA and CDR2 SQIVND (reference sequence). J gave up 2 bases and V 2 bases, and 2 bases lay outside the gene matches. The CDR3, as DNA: TGTGCCAGTAGTATACGGGGACAGCAAGAGACCCAGTACTTC. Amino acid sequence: CASSIRGQQETQYF.

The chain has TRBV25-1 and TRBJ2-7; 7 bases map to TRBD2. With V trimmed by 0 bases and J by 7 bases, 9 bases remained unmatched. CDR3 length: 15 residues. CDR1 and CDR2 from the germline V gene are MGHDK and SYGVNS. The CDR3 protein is CASSEYPGGLMEQYF. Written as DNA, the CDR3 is TGTGCCAGCAGTGAATATCCCGGGGGACTAATGGAGCAGTACTTC.

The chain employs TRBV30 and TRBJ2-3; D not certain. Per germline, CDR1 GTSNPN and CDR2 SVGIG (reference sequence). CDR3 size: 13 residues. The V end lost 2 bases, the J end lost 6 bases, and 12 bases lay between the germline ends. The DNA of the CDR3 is TGTGCCTGGAGTCCCCTCGACTGGGATACGCAGTATTTT. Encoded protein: CAWSPLDWDTQYF.

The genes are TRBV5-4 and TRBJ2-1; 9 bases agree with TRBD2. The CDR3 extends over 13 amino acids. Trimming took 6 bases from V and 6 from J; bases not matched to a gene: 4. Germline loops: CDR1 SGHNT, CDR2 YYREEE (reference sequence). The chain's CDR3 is CASKAGGGNEQFF. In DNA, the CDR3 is TGTGCCAGCAAGGCGGGGGGGGGCAATGAGCAGTTCTTC.

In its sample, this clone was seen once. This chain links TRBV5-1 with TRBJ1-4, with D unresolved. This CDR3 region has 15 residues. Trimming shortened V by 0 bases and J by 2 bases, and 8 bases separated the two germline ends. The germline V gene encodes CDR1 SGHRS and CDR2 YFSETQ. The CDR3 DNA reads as TGCGCCAGCAGCTTGGGAGCCGGGACTAATGAAAAACTGTTTTTT. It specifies CASSLGAGTNEKLFF.

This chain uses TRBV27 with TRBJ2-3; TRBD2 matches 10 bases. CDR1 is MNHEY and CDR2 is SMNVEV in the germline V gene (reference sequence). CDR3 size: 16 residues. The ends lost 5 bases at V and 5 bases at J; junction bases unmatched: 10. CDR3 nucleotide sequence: TGTGCCAGCAGTGGAGGGTTTACTAGCGGGATAGATACGCAGTATTTT. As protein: CASSGGFTSGIDTQYF.

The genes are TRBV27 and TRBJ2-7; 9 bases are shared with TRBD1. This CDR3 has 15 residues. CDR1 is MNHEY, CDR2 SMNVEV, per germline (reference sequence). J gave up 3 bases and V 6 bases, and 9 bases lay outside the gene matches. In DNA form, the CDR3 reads TGTGCCAGCAGGGTGGGACAGGGATACATCTACGAGCAGTACTTC. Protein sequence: CASRVGQGYIYEQYF.